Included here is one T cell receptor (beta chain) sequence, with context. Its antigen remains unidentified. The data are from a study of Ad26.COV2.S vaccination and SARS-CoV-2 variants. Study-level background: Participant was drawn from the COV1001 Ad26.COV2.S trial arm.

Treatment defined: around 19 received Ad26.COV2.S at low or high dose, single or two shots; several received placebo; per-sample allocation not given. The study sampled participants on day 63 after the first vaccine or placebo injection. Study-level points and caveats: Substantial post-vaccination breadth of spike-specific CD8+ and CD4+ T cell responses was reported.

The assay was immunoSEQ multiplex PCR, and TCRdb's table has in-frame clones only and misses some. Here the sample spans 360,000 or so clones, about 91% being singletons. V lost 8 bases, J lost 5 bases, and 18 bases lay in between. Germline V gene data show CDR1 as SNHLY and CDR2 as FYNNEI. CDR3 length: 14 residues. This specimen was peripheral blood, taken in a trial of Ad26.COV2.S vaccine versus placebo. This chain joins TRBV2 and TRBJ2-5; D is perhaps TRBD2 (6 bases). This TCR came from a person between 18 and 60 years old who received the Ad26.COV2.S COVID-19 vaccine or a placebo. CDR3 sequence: CASLTTSSFETQYF. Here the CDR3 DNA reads TGTGCCAGCCTTACGACTAGTTCGTTCGAGACCCAGTACTTC.